The T cell receptor (beta chain) described here comes from a study of blood T cell repertoires in COVID-19. The overall study: COVID-19 samples, acute and convalescent, were from the United States, Italy and Spain. Sample material is recorded as cDNA or gDNA derived from T cells, B-cell-depleted T cells, or PBMCs.

This CDR3 comprises 16 residues. Per the germline V gene, CDR1 is MNHEY and CDR2 is SMNVEV (reference sequence). Deletions cut 2 bases from V and 0 bases from J, with 8 bases between. As handled by the study authors: The authors estimated nucleated cell counts from reference gene primer amplification. Using immunoSEQ multiplex PCR, the repertoire was profiled, and TCRdb retains in-frame clones only, with some absent. The V and J calls and the clone size are those of that table, but D and trimming were determined from the DNA. The sample consists of over 85,000 clones, 87% of them appearing once. This chain connects TRBV27 to TRBJ1-6; no definite D call. Source material: peripheral blood. This clonotype was obtained from a man over 45 with active COVID-19. CDR3 protein: CASSLEGSSYNSPLHF. CDR3 bases: TGTGCCAGCAGTTTAGAAGGGAGCTCCTATAATTCACCCCTCCACTTT.